The 17 T cell receptor beta chains reported below all come from one sample, sequenced in a study of neoadjuvant anti-PD-1 for oral cavity cancer. The assay was immunoSEQ multiplex PCR, and TCRdb's table has in-frame clones only and misses some. The sample holds more than 13,000 clones, 70% to 85% seen once. As to time point: after neoadjuvant nivolumab, at surgical resection. The sequencing used PBMCs, collected after nivolumab (anti-PD-1) treatment. Source of these receptors: a person aged 40-85 years with oral cavity squamous cell carcinoma.

About this clone itself: Other DNA sequences within the sample encode an identical CDR3. The V gene is TRBV5-4, the J gene TRBJ1-1; D remains unclear. V lost 4 bases and J lost 0, with 7 bases in between. CDR1 is SGHNT, CDR2 YYREEE, per germline (reference sequence). The CDR3 runs to 13 residues. CDR3 bases: TGTGCCAGCAGCCCGGAGTTGAACACTGAAGCTTTCTTT. It translates to CASSPELNTEAFF.

The chain has TRBV5-1 and TRBJ1-1; TRBD1 might be the D (6 bases). CDR3 length: 15 residues. With 2 bases removed from V and 3 bases from J, the gap between germline ends came to 14 bases. Germline CDR1 and CDR2: SGHRS and YFSETQ. The CDR3, as DNA: TGCGCCAGCAGCTTACAGGGCGGGGGAGACACTGAAGCTTTCTTT. Its translation: CASSLQGGGDTEAFF.

This clone was observed a handful of times. V and J are TRBV7-9 and TRBJ1-3; TRBD1 is a possible D gene (5 bases). This CDR3 comprises 18 residues. V was cut by 2 bases and J by 0 bases, with 17 bases left in between. Germline V CDR1 and CDR2: SEHNR, FQNEAQ (reference sequence). CDR3 loop: CASSLTRDLLHSGNTIYF. In DNA form, the CDR3 reads TGTGCCAGCAGCTTAACTCGGGACTTGCTCCACTCTGGAAACACCATATATTTT.

The chain carries TRBV4-1 and TRBJ1-1, with D tentatively TRBD1 (6 bases). Germline V CDR1 and CDR2: MGHRA, YSYEKL. V lost 0 bases to trimming and J lost 1 base, with 18 bases between them. The CDR3 has 18 amino acids. CDR3 sequence: CASSQDRTGGERNTEAFF. In DNA, the CDR3 is TGCGCCAGCAGCCAAGACCGGACGGGGGGCGAGCGGAACACTGAAGCTTTCTTT.

The V gene is TRBV7-2, the J gene TRBJ2-7; D is undetermined. V was trimmed by 3 bases and J by 6 bases, leaving 6 bases between them. The CDR3 covers 11 residues. The germline V gene encodes CDR1 SGHTA and CDR2 FQGNSA. The CDR3 region has the DNA TGTGCCAGCAGCTTGTTCGGCGAGCAGTACTTC. This codes for CASSLFGEQYF.

The rearrangement uses TRBV30 and TRBJ2-7, with D perhaps being TRBD1 or TRBD2 (7 bases each). The CDR3 has 15 amino acids. Germline assignment: CDR1 GTSNPN and CDR2 SVGIG (reference sequence). V dropped 5 bases and J dropped 1 base, with 18 bases sitting between them. The CDR3 region has the DNA TGTGCCTGGCGATGGGACTACAGGGGATCCTACGAGCAGTACTTC. Its protein is CAWRWDYRGSYEQYF.

The chain employs TRBV27 and TRBJ2-1, with 8 bases fitting TRBD1. The CDR3 loop spans 13 amino acids. The V and J ends lost 7 bases and 4 bases, in that order; junction bases with no gene match: 3. Germline CDR1 is MNHEY and CDR2 is SMNVEV (reference sequence). CDR3 nucleotide sequence: TGTGCCAGCACCCGGACAGGGTACAATGAGCAGTTCTTC. This sequence encodes CASTRTGYNEQFF.

The rearrangement uses TRBV5-4 and TRBJ2-1, with 8 bases aligning to TRBD2. Germline CDR1 reads SGHNT; CDR2 reads YYREEE (reference sequence). The CDR3 consists of 15 residues. Unmatched junction bases numbered 4, after V lost 2 bases and J lost 3 bases. CDR3 sequence (DNA): TGTGCCAGCAGCTTCGGGAGGGGTTACTACAATGAGCAGTTCTTC. Protein sequence: CASSFGRGYYNEQFF.

This clone was observed a handful of times. This rearrangement joins TRBV10-1 to TRBJ2-7; D call uncertain. The CDR3 loop spans 12 amino acids. Trimming pared 4 bases from V and 9 bases from J, leaving 13 bases between. Germline V CDR1 and CDR2: WNHNN, SYGVQD (reference sequence). In nucleotides, the CDR3 is TGCGCCAGCAGTGGAGATCCGCTGGTGCAGTACTTC. Translated: CASSGDPLVQYF.

Comments on this clone: The junction does not match germline at one end; this may be a read error. The genes are TRBV19 and TRBJ1-2; no firm D call. Germline V CDR1 and CDR2: LNHDA, SQIVND (reference sequence). This CDR3 is built from 13 residues. CDR3 protein: CASSLGGYYGYTF. The CDR3 DNA reads as TGTGCCAGTAGTTTGGGCGGCTACTATGGCTACACCTTT.

This clone has only a few counts. This sequence joins TRBV10-3 and TRBJ1-1, with TRBD1 as a possible D gene (5 bases). Germline CDR1 ENHRY, CDR2 SYGVKD. The CDR3 extends over 14 amino acids. Trimming took off 3 bases at V and 0 bases at J, with 8 bases between the two ends. The CDR3 sequence: CAISEGTVNTEAFF. The CDR3 DNA reads TGTGCCATCAGTGAAGGGACGGTGAACACTGAAGCTTTCTTT.

This clone was seen more than once but under ten times. This chain links TRBV10-1 with TRBJ2-3; D not certain. The germline gives CDR1 WNHNN, CDR2 SYGVQD (reference sequence). The CDR3 length is 15 residues. V lost 1 base, J lost 5 bases, and 13 bases lay in between. The CDR3 loop is CASSEFAARVDTQYF. For the CDR3, the DNA is TGCGCCAGCAGTGAGTTTGCGGCCCGGGTAGATACGCAGTATTTT.

CDR3 bases: TGTGCCAGTAGTCGGGACCTGGGCACTGAAGCTTTCTTT. As protein: CASSRDLGTEAFF. The V call is TRBV19, the J call TRBJ1-1; D is perhaps TRBD1 (5 bases). In germline, CDR1 is LNHDA, CDR2 SQIVND (reference sequence). This CDR3 has 13 amino acids. The germline V and J ends were trimmed by 5 bases and 4 bases, with 11 bases remaining between them.

The gene calls are TRBV5-6 and TRBJ2-7; 8 nucleotides line up with TRBD2. This CDR3 region has 14 residues. Germline CDR1 reads SGHDT; CDR2 reads YYEEEE. With V trimmed by 0 bases and J by 6 bases, 5 bases remained unmatched. The CDR3 DNA reads as TGTGCCAGCAGCTTGGGCGGGGGGTCATCCGAGCAGTACTTC. Encoded protein: CASSLGGGSSEQYF.

This chain connects TRBV5-1 to TRBJ1-1; D not resolved. Trimming cost V 3 bases and J 3 bases, with 12 bases left between them. Per the germline V gene, CDR1 is SGHRS and CDR2 is YFSETQ. The CDR3 has 14 amino acids. In DNA form, the CDR3 reads TGCGCCAGCAGCTGGGTTCACAGATACACTGAAGCTTTCTTT. This sequence encodes CASSWVHRYTEAFF.

This chain links TRBV9 with TRBJ2-7, with 9 bases matching TRBD2. V shed 4 bases and J 4 bases; nucleotides not matched to a gene: 12. Germline CDR1 is SGDLS and CDR2 is YYNGEE. The CDR3 contains 16 residues. The CDR3 sequence: CASSLSGASGNYEQYF. The CDR3 bases are TGTGCCAGCAGCCTCAGCGGGGCTAGCGGGAATTACGAGCAGTACTTC.

The chain combines TRBV4-1 with TRBJ2-7, with 11 bases that match TRBD2. V gave up 5 bases and J gave up 7 bases; unmatched junction bases: 13. The length of the CDR3 is 16 residues. Germline V gene data show CDR1 as MGHRA and CDR2 as YSYEKL. The CDR3 sequence: CASSVGSGREVEEQYF. CDR3 DNA sequence: TGCGCCAGCAGCGTTGGTAGCGGGAGGGAGGTTGAGGAGCAGTACTTC.